This T cell receptor (beta chain) was identified during a study of glioma-infiltrating T cells. V was shortened by 7 bases and J by 0 bases, with 16 bases between the two germline ends. This CDR3 is built from 16 residues. Overall study results and limits: Very few CDR3 sequences were shared between tissue and blood. Tissue-blood divergence was below expectation in non-neoplastic patients, above in gliomas.

About this clonotype itself: What it recognizes is unknown.

Amplification of TCR alpha and beta CDR3 regions from RNA used iRepertoire nested multiplex PCR. TCRdb redid the calling of the multiplex PCR reads with MiXCR, one entry per CDR3 protein. The sample consists of about 99,000 distinct CDR3 sequences, approximately 28% of them appearing once. The V gene is TRBV12-3 or TRBV12-4, the J gene TRBJ2-4; maybe TRBD2 (6 bases). The clonotype originates from a human donor with low-grade glioma or glioblastoma, undergoing nonglioma brain surgery, or in good health (not recorded which). Sequencing was done on a sample of glioma tissue, nonneoplastic brain tissue, or PBMCs (not recorded which). The DNA of the CDR3 is TGTGCCAGCACCACTGGGGAGGACTTAGCCAAAAACATTCAGTACTTC. It codes for CASTTGEDLAKNIQYF.